This T cell receptor (beta chain) appears in the sequencing data of a study of blood T cell repertoires in COVID-19. The junction had 11 bases not matched to a gene; V was cut back by 5 bases and J by 5 bases. The CDR3 contains 15 residues. The germline CDR1 and CDR2 sequences are SSHAT and FNYEAQ (reference sequence). Source study methods: Cell counts per sample came from amplifying reference gene primers. Assay used: immunoSEQ multiplex PCR; TCRdb lists only in-frame clones, some missing. D and trimming were read from the DNA, whereas the V and J calls and clone size are those reported in that table. The sample shows hundreds of thousands of clones, about four fifths of them seen only once.

The receptor's source is a woman between 45 and 65 years old who had recovered from COVID-19. The genes are TRBV7-7 and TRBJ2-5, with 7 positions matching TRBD1. Sequencing used peripheral blood. The CDR3 spells CASSLGTERMETQYF. DNA for the CDR3: TGTGCCAGCAGCCTAGGGACAGAGAGGATGGAGACCCAGTACTTC.